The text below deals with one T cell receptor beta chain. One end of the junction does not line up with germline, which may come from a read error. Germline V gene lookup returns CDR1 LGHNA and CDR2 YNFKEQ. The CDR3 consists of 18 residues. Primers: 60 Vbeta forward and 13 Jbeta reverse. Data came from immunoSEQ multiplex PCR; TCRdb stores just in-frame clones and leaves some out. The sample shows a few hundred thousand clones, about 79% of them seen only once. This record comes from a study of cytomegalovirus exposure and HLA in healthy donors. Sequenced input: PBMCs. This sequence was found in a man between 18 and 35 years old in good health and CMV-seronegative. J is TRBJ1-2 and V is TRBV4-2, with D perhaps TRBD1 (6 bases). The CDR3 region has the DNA TGTGCCAGCGGCCAAGAATACAGGGAACCCAGATCCTCCTATGGCTACACCTTC. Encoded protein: CASGQEYREPRSSYGYTF.